The 21 T cell receptor beta chains listed next were all sequenced from one sample in a study of cytomegalovirus exposure and HLA in healthy donors (dated by TCRdb to 2015 to 2018). The library came from the immunoSEQ multiplex PCR assay. A mixture of 60 forward primers for TCR Vbeta segments and 13 reverse primers for TCR Jbeta segments was used in the multiplex PCR. In its TCRdb copy, this immuneACCESS table keeps in-frame sequences only and misses some clones. Where compared with another copy, unresolved V genes explain less than half of these, and the others have no known cause. Recorded for this sample are approximately 100,000 clones; 75% of them occurred a single time. The ten most abundant clones make up about 14% of the sample. Sequenced sample: PBMCs. The receptors derive from a male donor in good health and CMV-seropositive.

V and J are TRBV10-3 and TRBJ2-5, with 9 positions matching TRBD2. CDR1 and CDR2 (germline): ENHRY, SYGVKD. CDR3 size: 15 residues. Unmatched junction bases numbered 9, after V lost 3 bases and J lost 7 bases. CDR3 loop: CAISEHRTREGTQYF. CDR3 bases: TGTGCCATCAGTGAACACCGGACGCGGGAGGGGACCCAGTACTTC.

This chain connects TRBV2 to TRBJ2-3; no clear D gene. Germline V lookup: CDR1 SNHLY, CDR2 FYNNEI. The CDR3 loop spans 12 amino acids. Trimming pared 6 bases from V and 5 bases from J, leaving 9 bases between. CDR3 in amino acids: CASRMEIDTQYF. CDR3 sequence (DNA): TGTGCCAGCAGGATGGAGATAGATACGCAGTATTTT. Full variable domain (missing parts from reference TRBV2 and TRBJ2-3): EPEVTQTPSHQVTQMGQEVILRCVPISNHLYFYWYRQILGQKVEFLVSFYNNEISEKSEIFDDQFSVERPDGSNFTLKIRSTKLEDSAMYFCASRMEIDTQYFGPGTRLTVL.

The chain joins TRBV7-9 to TRBJ2-2; D uncertain. Germline V lookup: CDR1 SEHNR, CDR2 FQNEAQ (reference sequence). V gave up 2 bases and J gave up 7 bases, with 8 bases separating them. The CDR3 sequence is 13 residues long. The CDR3 bases are TGTGCCAGCAGCTTAACCTCAGTCGGGGAGCTGTTTTTT. This codes for CASSLTSVGELFF.

V is TRBV19 and J is TRBJ1-2; D unclear. Germline values: CDR1 LNHDA, CDR2 SQIVND (reference sequence). Trimming removed 5 bases from V and 2 bases from J, with 6 bases in between. The CDR3 has 12 amino acids. CDR3 nucleotide sequence: TGTGCCAGTAGTCCCAGGAACTATGGCTACACCTTC. Protein product: CASSPRNYGYTF.

V and J are TRBV5-1 and TRBJ2-3, with 7 bases matching TRBD2. The CDR3 has 14 amino acids. J lost 5 bases, V lost 0 bases, and 3 bases had no gene match. CDR1 and CDR2 from the germline V gene are SGHRS and YFSETQ. In nucleotides, the CDR3 is TGCGCCAGCAGCTTGGTATGGGGGGGAGATACGCAGTATTTT. Encoded protein: CASSLVWGGDTQYF.

The chain is built from TRBV9 and TRBJ2-5; TRBD1 is a possible D gene (6 bases). TRBJ2-7 explains the end of the DNA better; the J call may be wrong. The CDR3 extends over 16 amino acids. Germline V gives CDR1 SGDLS, CDR2 YYNGEE. CDR3 residues: CASSVATGQGYDEQYF. The CDR3 bases are TGTGCCAGCAGCGTAGCTACGGGGCAGGGGTACGACGAGCAGTACTTC.

The chain combines TRBV5-1 with TRBJ1-1; D perhaps matches TRBD1 (5 bases). From germline, CDR1 is SGHRS and CDR2 YFSETQ. The V and J ends lost 3 bases and 8 bases respectively, with 17 bases between them. This CDR3 region has 14 residues. The CDR3 coding sequence is TGCGCCAGCAGCTGGGAGGGTCAGGGCGACGAAGCTTTCTTT. Amino acid sequence: CASSWEGQGDEAFF.

This sequence joins TRBV30 and TRBJ2-7, with 9 bases identical to TRBD2. CDR1 and CDR2 from the germline V gene are GTSNPN and SVGIG (reference sequence). The CDR3 length is 16 residues. V trimming: 0 bases; J trimming: 3 bases; junction bases outside the gene matches: 9. The CDR3 nucleotides are TGTGCCTGGAGTGTGCGGGGGGGCCGCGTCTACTACGAGCAGTACTTC. Its translation: CAWSVRGGRVYYEQYF.

J is TRBJ2-7 and V is TRBV7-9; TRBD1 might be the D (5 bases). The CDR3 runs to 15 residues. V was clipped by 1 base and J by 2 bases, with 12 bases between them. In germline, CDR1 is SEHNR, CDR2 FQNEAQ (reference sequence). In DNA form, the CDR3 reads TGTGCCAGCAGCTTAGGGTCCTCAGGGACCTACGAGCAGTACTTC. It translates to CASSLGSSGTYEQYF.

The V call is TRBV4-1, the J call TRBJ2-2; TRBD1 agrees at 8 bases. The trim removed 0 bases at V and 4 bases at J, leaving 4 bases unmatched. Germline assignment: CDR1 MGHRA and CDR2 YSYEKL. The CDR3 length is 16 residues. The CDR3 sequence is CASSQDQGAITGELFF. CDR3 nucleotides: TGCGCCAGCAGCCAAGATCAGGGGGCGATCACCGGGGAGCTGTTTTTT.

The V gene is TRBV9, the J gene TRBJ2-3; 8 bases map to TRBD2. The ends lost 0 bases at V and 2 bases at J; junction bases unmatched: 8. The CDR3 covers 17 residues. Germline V gene data show CDR1 as SGDLS and CDR2 as YYNGEE. CDR3 DNA sequence: TGTGCCAGCAGCGTAGCTATCCGGGGGGGCCCCACAGATACGCAGTATTTT. It is translated as CASSVAIRGGPTDTQYF. Complete variable domain (other parts from reference TRBV9 and TRBJ2-3): DSGVTQTPKHLITATGQRVTLRCSPRSGDLSVYWYQQSLDQGLQFLIQYYNGEERAKGNILERFSAQQFPDLHSELNLSSLELGDSALYFCASSVAIRGGPTDTQYFGPGTRLTVL.

The rearrangement uses TRBV7-3 and TRBJ2-3; possibly TRBD1 for D (5 bases). This CDR3 has 15 amino acids. Trimming removed 2 bases at V and 1 base at J, with 10 bases between. Germline V gene sequence: CDR1 SGHTA, CDR2 FQGTGA. This CDR3 reads CASSLAGIGTDTQYF. The CDR3 DNA reads as TGTGCCAGCAGCTTAGCAGGGATTGGCACAGATACGCAGTATTTT.

This clone was seen only a few times. The chain combines TRBV11-3 with TRBJ1-5, with TRBD1 identical over 8 bases. With 0 bases clipped from V and 1 base from J, the junction kept 11 bases outside the gene matches. CDR3 length: 19 residues. Germline V gives CDR1 SGHNT, CDR2 YENEEA. The CDR3 region has the DNA TGTGCCAGCAGCTTAGATCAACTCCCACAGGGGGGAAGCAATCAGCCCCAGCATTTT. It specifies CASSLDQLPQGGSNQPQHF.

The chain recombines TRBV7-9 with TRBJ1-4, with 9 bases fitting TRBD1. Unmatched junction bases numbered 9, after V lost 5 bases and J lost 5 bases. CDR1 is SEHNR and CDR2 is FQNEAQ in the germline V gene (reference sequence). The CDR3 spans 16 residues. CDR3 in amino acids: CASSIQSTGGNEKLFF. CDR3 in DNA: TGTGCCAGCAGCATCCAATCGACAGGGGGAAATGAAAAACTGTTTTTT.

Points on this clone: Additional DNA sequences in this sample encode the identical CDR3. The V and J genes are TRBV4-1 and TRBJ1-5; D possibly corresponds to TRBD1 (6 bases). The length of the CDR3 is 15 residues. The V end lost 2 bases, the J end lost 3 bases, and 11 bases lay between the germline ends. Germline-derived CDR1 and CDR2 are MGHRA and YSYEKL. CDR3 DNA: TGCGCCAGCAGCCAAATCCGACAGGTCAATCAGCCCCAGCATTTT. It is translated as CASSQIRQVNQPQHF.

The chain combines TRBV10-1 with TRBJ2-2; 10 bases are shared with TRBD1. J gave up 6 bases and V 8 bases, and 3 bases lay outside the gene matches. This CDR3 comprises 13 residues. CDR1 and CDR2 from the germline V gene are WNHNN and SYGVQD (reference sequence). CDR3 DNA: TGCGCCAGCGGGACAGGGGACGCCGGGGAGCTGTTTTTT. Protein product: CASGTGDAGELFF.

The rearrangement links TRBV4-1 to TRBJ1-1; D might be TRBD1 (5 bases). The V gene's germline CDR1 is MGHRA and CDR2 YSYEKL. The CDR3 is 16 amino acids. The germline V and J ends were trimmed by 5 bases and 5 bases, with 21 bases remaining between them. CDR3 region: CASSARGQGSMTEAFF. In DNA form, the CDR3 reads TGCGCCAGCAGCGCACGTGGTCAGGGAAGTATGACTGAAGCTTTCTTT.

The chain recombines TRBV5-1 with TRBJ2-3, with 8 bases matching TRBD1. CDR3 length: 13 residues. Germline CDR1 reads SGHRS; CDR2 reads YFSETQ. V lost 5 bases to trimming and J lost 2 bases; unmatched junction nucleotides: 1. This CDR3 reads CASRDRDTDTQYF. The CDR3 bases are TGCGCCAGCAGGGACAGGGACACAGATACGCAGTATTTT.

The J gene is TRBJ2-5, the V gene TRBV5-4, with D maybe TRBD2 (5 bases). Trimming cost V 2 bases and J 8 bases, with 16 bases left between them. The CDR3 runs to 14 residues. The germline V gene encodes CDR1 SGHNT and CDR2 YYREEE (reference sequence). DNA for the CDR3: TGTGCCAGCAGCTTTAAGAACGACTATCTCACCCAGTACTTC. Protein: CASSFKNDYLTQYF.

This clone was counted only a few times. V is TRBV10-3 and J is TRBJ2-7; D perhaps matches TRBD2 (6 bases). V was shortened by 11 bases and J by 3 bases, with 11 bases between the two germline ends. This CDR3 has 11 amino acids. Germline V CDR1 and CDR2: ENHRY, SYGVKD. CDR3 loop: CAAGLGYEQYF. The DNA of the CDR3 is TGTGCCGCGGGACTGGGCTACGAGCAGTACTTC.

This sequence joins TRBV19 and TRBJ2-2; TRBD1 is a possible D gene (6 bases). V lost 8 bases to trimming and J lost 4 bases, with 14 bases between them. Germline V gene data show CDR1 as LNHDA and CDR2 as SQIVND (reference sequence). This CDR3 is built from 14 residues. CDR3 DNA: TGTGCCAGTGCAACAACAGGGTTCACCGGGGAGCTGTTTTTT. It translates to CASATTGFTGELFF.